Below, 7 T cell receptor beta chains from the same sample are listed, as sequenced in a study of T cells expressing NK-cell markers. For each CDR3 protein, TCRdb gives one entry from its re-call of the 5' RACE reads, without DNA. In total, the table holds 400,000 to 450,000 distinct CDR3 sequences. The sample consisted of blood T cells: a sorted CD56 or NKG2C T cell subset, CD4+ or CD8+ T cells, or bulk PBMC T cells (not recorded which). All receptors come from a woman aged 18 to 75 in good health.

V gene TRBV11-3 combines with J gene TRBJ2-1; the D call of TRBD2 rests on TCRdb alone, since no DNA is present to check it. The CDR3 extends over 15 amino acids. Germline values: CDR1 SGHNT, CDR2 YENEEA. CDR3 loop: CASSPGTSDGNEQFF.

The rearrangement links TRBV11-3 to TRBJ2-3; the TCRdb call, TRBD2, lacks DNA for checking. CDR1 is SGHNT and CDR2 is YENEEA in the germline V gene. The CDR3 runs 16 residues. The CDR3 region is CASSLRDSGRTDTQYF.

The chain couples TRBV6-5 to TRBJ1-6; TCRdb lists TRBD1, though no DNA is available to test this call. The germline CDR1 and CDR2 sequences are MNHEY and SVGAGI. CDR3 size: 18 residues. The CDR3 here is CASSYVGGPSSYNSPLHF.

This CDR3 is CSALKQGNTEAFF. V and J are TRBV20-1 and TRBJ1-1; as DNA is missing, the TRBD1 call by TCRdb cannot be tested. Germline assignment: CDR1 DFQATT and CDR2 SNEGSKA (reference sequence). The CDR3 has 13 amino acids.

The chain couples TRBV7-9 to TRBJ2-1; TCRdb designates TRBD2, a call that cannot be tested without DNA. The CDR3 loop spans 17 amino acids. Germline CDR1 and CDR2: SEHNR and FQNEAQ (reference sequence). The CDR3 spells CASSFVEGEAPYNEQFF.

V is TRBV12-3 or TRBV12-4 and J is TRBJ2-1; TCRdb proposes TRBD2, but this gene call is untestable without DNA. This CDR3 region has 14 residues. The CDR3 loop reads CASSLGLGSWEQFF.

CDR3 in amino acids: CASRDAQGPRNTQYF. V gene TRBV5-8 combines with J gene TRBJ2-3; TCRdb's D call of TRBD2 is untestable without DNA. The CDR3 is 15 amino acids. Germline CDR1 is SGHTS and CDR2 is YDEGEE.